The 27 T cell receptor beta chains in this list originate from one sample, sequenced in a study of T cell changes during pregnancy in multiple sclerosis. Sequencing was performed with immunoSEQ multiplex PCR; in TCRdb, only in-frame clones are kept and a portion is missing. The sample holds over 15,000 clones, 88% seen once. Sequenced here: CD8+ T cells from peripheral blood mononuclear cells, sampled after pregnancy. These receptors were collected from a female donor in good health, enrolled as a control in a pregnancy study.

CDR3 region: CASSLYSRNTGELFF. The DNA for the CDR3 is TGTGCCAGCAGCTTGTACAGCAGGAACACCGGGGAGCTGTTTTTT. The chain recombines TRBV7-9 with TRBJ2-2; D uncertain. The V end lost 3 bases, the J end lost 1 base, and 9 bases lay between the germline ends. Germline V gene data show CDR1 as SEHNR and CDR2 as FQNEAQ (reference sequence). This CDR3 spans 15 amino acids.

J is TRBJ2-2 and V is TRBV10-3, with 10 bases matching TRBD2. Germline CDR1 ENHRY, CDR2 SYGVKD. Losses at the gene ends were 6 bases for V and 1 base for J; bases not matched to a gene: 5. This CDR3 is built from 16 residues. The CDR3 loop reads CAISYSGGKNTGELFF. DNA for the CDR3: TGTGCCATCAGCTATAGCGGGGGGAAGAACACCGGGGAGCTGTTTTTT.

CDR3 in amino acids: CASSGRTPSYEQYF. Written as DNA, the CDR3 is TGTGCCAGCAGTGGACGGACACCTTCATACGAGCAGTACTTC. The rearrangement joins TRBV6-1 to TRBJ2-7; D perhaps matches TRBD1 (5 bases). This CDR3 has 14 amino acids. V lost 4 bases to trimming and J lost 4 bases, with 14 bases between them. Germline V gene sequence: CDR1 MNHNS, CDR2 SASEGT.

The gene calls are TRBV6-5 and TRBJ1-2; possible D gene TRBD1, 6 bases. Germline V CDR1 and CDR2: MNHEY, SVGAGI. V was pared by 2 bases and J by 5 bases, with 12 bases between. This CDR3 is 14 amino acids long. CDR3 bases: TGTGCCAGCAGTTACAAAGGGGGTGGATATGGCTACACCTTC. Translated: CASSYKGGGYGYTF.

This chain joins TRBV19 and TRBJ2-2, with 7 bases identical to TRBD1. The length of the CDR3 is 14 residues. The germline V gene has CDR1 LNHDA and CDR2 SQIVND (reference sequence). V lost 7 bases and J lost 2; bases outside the gene matches: 4. CDR3: CASIDRANTGELFF. The CDR3 DNA is TGTGCCAGTATTGACAGGGCTAACACCGGGGAGCTGTTTTTT.

The genes are TRBV15 and TRBJ1-5, with unresolved D. V was clipped by 1 base and J by 3 bases, with 13 bases between them. This CDR3 is built from 16 residues. Germline CDR1 and CDR2: LNHNV and YYDKDF (reference sequence). The CDR3 spells CATSRVRDGPNQPQHF. CDR3 DNA: TGTGCCACCAGCAGAGTCCGGGATGGGCCCAATCAGCCCCAGCATTTT.

V gene TRBV2 combines with J gene TRBJ1-1, with 9 bases matching TRBD1. This CDR3 spans 16 amino acids. The trim removed 6 bases at V and 5 bases at J, leaving 13 bases unmatched. CDR1 SNHLY and CDR2 FYNNEI come from the germline V gene. The CDR3 bases are TGTGCCAGCAGATTAAATATGGACAGGGGAGGGACTGAAGCTTTCTTT. As protein: CASRLNMDRGGTEAFF. The variable domain in full, with the rest retrieved from reference TRBV2 and TRBJ1-1, is EPEVTQTPSHQVTQMGQEVILRCVPISNHLYFYWYRQILGQKVEFLVSFYNNEISEKSEIFDDQFSVERPDGSNFTLKIRSTKLEDSAMYFCASRLNMDRGGTEAFFGQGTRLTVV.

The chain joins TRBV5-1 to TRBJ2-5; 9 bases map to TRBD1. The CDR3 length is 21 residues. J lost 1 base, V lost 1 base, and 20 bases had no gene match. Germline V CDR1 and CDR2: SGHRS, YFSETQ. The CDR3 region is CASSLISYPGLGTGIQETQYF. The DNA of the CDR3 is TGCGCCAGCAGCTTGATCTCTTATCCCGGGTTAGGGACAGGGATCCAAGAGACCCAGTACTTC.

This chain connects TRBV11-3 to TRBJ2-5; D might be TRBD2 (5 bases). The V gene's germline CDR1 is SGHNT and CDR2 YENEEA. V lost 0 bases and J 5 bases, leaving 22 bases between the germline ends. The CDR3 sequence is 18 residues long. DNA of the CDR3: TGTGCCAGCAGCTTAGATAGGACCCTAGCAGTGCCGTTGGAGACCCAGTACTTC. Translated: CASSLDRTLAVPLETQYF.

This clone is medium-sized in the sample. The chain combines TRBV27 with TRBJ1-2; 7 positions match TRBD1. The germline CDR1 and CDR2 sequences are MNHEY and SMNVEV (reference sequence). Unmatched junction bases numbered 14, after V lost 8 bases and J lost 8 bases. There are 14 residues in the CDR3. The chain's CDR3 is CASSDQQGSDGYTF. CDR3 in DNA: TGTGCCAGCTCCGACCAACAGGGGAGCGACGGCTACACCTTC.

The chain combines TRBV27 with TRBJ1-1; 8 bases are a match to TRBD1. CDR1 and CDR2 (germline): MNHEY, SMNVEV (reference sequence). Unmatched junction bases numbered 9, after V lost 8 bases and J lost 1 base. The CDR3 is 15 residues long. Here the CDR3 DNA reads TGTGCCAGCCCTCTACAGGGGGTTAGGAACACTGAAGCTTTCTTT. It yields the protein CASPLQGVRNTEAFF.

The chain recombines TRBV19 with TRBJ1-5, with D possibly TRBD1 on 6 matching bases. There are 16 residues in the CDR3. In germline, CDR1 is LNHDA, CDR2 SQIVND (reference sequence). Trimming took off 9 bases at V and 0 bases at J, with 18 bases between the two ends. The CDR3 reads CASSGVQGDSNQPQHF. CDR3 DNA: TGTGCCAGCAGTGGGGTACAGGGAGATAGCAATCAGCCCCAGCATTTT. The full variable domain, with the rest looked up from reference TRBV19 and TRBJ1-5, is DGGITQSPKYLFRKEGQNVTLSCEQNLNHDAMYWYRQDPGQGLRLIYYSQIVNDFQKGDIAEGYSVSREKKESFPLTVTSAQKNPTAFYLCASSGVQGDSNQPQHFGDGTRLSIL.

The gene calls are TRBV7-3 and TRBJ2-5; 8 bases are shared with TRBD1. The V gene end was trimmed by 5 bases and the J gene end by 1 base; junction bases not matched to a gene: 9. Per the germline V gene, CDR1 is SGHTA and CDR2 is FQGTGA. The CDR3 consists of 16 residues. CDR3 protein: CASSPNRGTAQETQYF. CDR3 sequence (DNA): TGTGCCAGCAGCCCCAACAGGGGGACAGCCCAAGAGACCCAGTACTTC. Full variable domain (remainder filled in from reference TRBV7-3 and TRBJ2-5): GAGVSQTPSNKVTEKGKYVELRCDPISGHTALYWYRQSLGQGPEFLIYFQGTGAADDSGLPNDRFFAVRPEGSVSTLKIQRTERGDSAVYLCASSPNRGTAQETQYFGPGTRLLVL.

CDR3 bases: TGTGCCAGCAGTGATTCCTCGGGGGTTCCAGGGGAAAAACTGTTTTTT. It yields the protein CASSDSSGVPGEKLFF. The chain employs TRBV6-1 and TRBJ1-4, with D maybe TRBD1 (5 bases). The germline gives CDR1 MNHNS, CDR2 SASEGT. Trimming shortened V by 3 bases and J by 8 bases, and 19 bases separated the two germline ends. The CDR3 covers 16 residues.

The chain couples TRBV9 to TRBJ2-3; weak D call: TRBD1 (5 bases). This CDR3 comprises 14 residues. Trimming left V 3 bases short and J 0 bases short, with 8 bases between. CDR1 is SGDLS, CDR2 YYNGEE, per germline. CDR3 amino acids: CASSAGPSTDTQYF. The CDR3 DNA follows: TGTGCCAGCAGCGCAGGGCCCAGCACAGATACGCAGTATTTT.

The chain is built from TRBV4-3 and TRBJ1-6, with 7 positions matching TRBD1. Trimming cost V 0 bases and J 7 bases; bases outside gene matches: 9. The CDR3 spans 17 residues. Looked up from germline, CDR1 is LGHNA and CDR2 is YSLEER. The CDR3 region is CASSQETGPTSNSPLHF. The CDR3 DNA sequence: TGCGCCAGCAGCCAAGAGACAGGGCCGACGTCCAATTCACCCCTCCACTTT.

The chain carries TRBV5-6 and TRBJ2-1, with 13 nucleotides matching TRBD2. CDR1 is SGHDT, CDR2 YYEEEE, per germline. This CDR3 comprises 18 residues. Trimming took 1 base from V and 7 from J; bases not matched to a gene: 11. CDR3 nucleotides: TGTGCCAGCAGCTTGTTGGGTCATGGACTAGCGGGGGTGAATGAGCAGTTCTTC. Amino acids: CASSLLGHGLAGVNEQFF. Based on the CDR3 plus reference TRBV5-6 and TRBJ2-1, the full variable domain is DAGVTQSPTHLIKTRGQQVTLRCSPKSGHDTVSWYQQALGQGPQFIFQYYEEEERQRGNFPDRFSGHQFPNYSSELNVNALLLGDSALYLCASSLLGHGLAGVNEQFFGPGTRLTVL.

V usage is TRBV5-6 and J usage is TRBJ1-4, with 7 positions matching TRBD1. CDR1 SGHDT and CDR2 YYEEEE come from the germline V gene. The CDR3 is 15 amino acids. V was pared by 0 bases and J by 6 bases, with 5 bases of the junction left unmatched. DNA for the CDR3: TGTGCCAGCAGCTTGGGGGGACAGAGGGATGAAAAACTGTTTTTT. It translates to CASSLGGQRDEKLFF.

This chain links TRBV11-1 with TRBJ2-1, with TRBD1 matching 8 bases. The CDR3 is 15 residues long. The V segment lost 7 bases and the J segment 4 bases; nucleotides outside the gene matches: 9. Per the germline V gene, CDR1 is SGHAT and CDR2 is FQDESV (reference sequence). This CDR3 is CASTLDRGGYNEQFF. In DNA, the CDR3 is TGTGCCAGCACTCTAGACAGGGGAGGTTACAATGAGCAGTTCTTC. The entire variable domain, with the rest obtained from reference TRBV11-1 and TRBJ2-1, is as follows: EAEVAQSPRYKITEKSQAVAFWCDPISGHATLYWYRQILGQGPELLVQFQDESVVDDSQLPKDRFSAERLKGVDSTLKIQPAELGDSAMYLCASTLDRGGYNEQFFGPGTRLTVL.

This rearrangement joins TRBV30 to TRBJ1-6; TRBD1 matches 8 bases. This CDR3 has 14 amino acids. With 3 bases clipped from V and 9 bases from J, the junction kept 7 bases outside the gene matches. Germline-derived CDR1 and CDR2 are GTSNPN and SVGIG (reference sequence). CDR3 in amino acids: CAWSVAGGSSPLHF. The CDR3 DNA reads as TGTGCCTGGAGCGTGGCAGGGGGCTCTTCACCCCTCCACTTT.

The chain has TRBV4-3 and TRBJ2-2; 8 bases align to TRBD2. CDR3 length: 16 residues. Unmatched junction bases numbered 1, after V lost 0 bases and J lost 1 base. Germline V gene lookup returns CDR1 LGHNA and CDR2 YSLEER. The CDR3 DNA sequence: TGCGCCAGCAGCCAAGAGCTAGCGGGGAACACCGGGGAGCTGTTTTTT. Translation gives CASSQELAGNTGELFF.

This clone was detected only once. This sequence joins TRBV10-1 and TRBJ1-1, with D maybe TRBD1 (6 bases). V was pared by 0 bases and J by 0 bases, with 14 bases between. The CDR3 sequence is 17 residues long. CDR1 and CDR2 from the germline V gene are WNHNN and SYGVQD (reference sequence). CDR3 in DNA: TGCGCCAGCAGTGAGTCGGGGGGGCTCCTTATGAACACTGAAGCTTTCTTT. Protein product: CASSESGGLLMNTEAFF.

The chain couples TRBV5-6 to TRBJ2-7; 9 bases map to TRBD1. Germline values: CDR1 SGHDT, CDR2 YYEEEE. CDR3 length: 16 residues. V dropped 3 bases and J dropped 2; count of bases not matched to a gene: 9. The CDR3 region is CASSSDEGQGPYEQYF. CDR3 DNA: TGTGCCAGCAGCTCGGACGAAGGACAGGGGCCCTACGAGCAGTACTTC.

The chain recombines TRBV18 with TRBJ2-7; D is perhaps TRBD2 (6 bases). Trimming cost V 4 bases and J 6 bases, with 22 bases left between them. Germline V gene lookup returns CDR1 KGHSH and CDR2 LQKENI. This CDR3 spans 16 amino acids. The CDR3 reads CASSLLKPGLGLEQYF. CDR3 nucleotide sequence: TGTGCCAGCTCACTCCTCAAACCGGGACTCGGCCTCGAGCAGTACTTC.

CDR3 region: CASSSTSNLRVIHGYTF. CDR3 in DNA: TGTGCCAGCAGCTCCACGTCAAATCTCAGGGTTATCCATGGCTACACCTTC. V and J are TRBV7-9 and TRBJ1-2; D is possibly TRBD1 (5 bases). Deletions cut 4 bases from V and 6 bases from J, with 24 bases between. The V gene's germline CDR1 is SEHNR and CDR2 FQNEAQ (reference sequence). The CDR3 consists of 17 residues.

This chain links TRBV11-2 with TRBJ1-1; possible D gene TRBD1, 6 bases. The CDR3 length is 15 residues. V dropped 0 bases and J dropped 5 bases, with 13 bases sitting between them. CDR1 is SGHAT, CDR2 FQNNGV, per germline. CDR3 nucleotides: TGTGCCAGCAGCTTAGATACAGGGTCGACTACTGAAGCTTTCTTT. Its protein product is CASSLDTGSTTEAFF.

This clone was detected once. The chain has TRBV5-8 and TRBJ2-4, with 7 bases fitting TRBD2. The CDR3 is 19 amino acids. In germline, CDR1 is SGHTS, CDR2 YDEGEE. Trimming cost V 4 bases and J 0 bases; bases outside gene matches: 16. The CDR3 coding sequence is TGTGCCAGCAGCAAACCTGGGAGCAGGGAGGGTTTAGCCAAAAACATTCAGTACTTC. It specifies CASSKPGSREGLAKNIQYF.